This TCR beta chain came from a study of T cells in Graves' hyperthyroidism and ophthalmopathy. Study-level background: Pretreatment peripheral blood was obtained at initial diagnosis.

About this clonotype itself: At one boundary the junction diverges from the germline segment, which might be a read error.

CDR1 and CDR2 (germline): LNHDA, SQIVND (reference sequence). This CDR3 is 11 amino acids long. The TCR beta CDR3 regions underwent amplification using RNA transcripts as the source. When the TCR CDR3 underwent first-round RT-PCR, the HTBI primer set was used. TCRdb reprocessed the multiplex PCR reads with MiXCR, giving one entry per CDR3 protein. The top ten hold about 35% of the sample, which has approximately 600,000 distinct CDR3 sequences, less than 25% seen once. The rearrangement uses TRBV19 and TRBJ1-2; D is unclear. This TCR was recovered from a man between 25 and 39 years old with Graves' ophthalmopathy. The sample was blood. The CDR3: CASSYGSAISF. The CDR3 DNA is TGTGCCAGTAGTTACGGCAGTGCTATCTCCTTC. Together with reference TRBV19 and TRBJ1-2, the CDR3 gives the full variable domain: DGGITQSPKYLFRKEGQNVTLSCEQNLNHDAMYWYRQDPGQGLRLIYYSQIVNDFQKGDIAEGYSVSREKKESFPLTVTSAQKNPTAFYLCASSYGSAISFGSGTRLTVV.